The 26 T cell receptor beta chains given below trace back to one sample, sequenced in a study of CD8 T cells in Susac syndrome. With random hexamers, roughly 0.45 to 1 ug RNA was reverse transcribed. TCRdb called the immunoSEQ multiplex PCR reads again in MiXCR, with one record for every CDR3 protein. The sample shows about 300,000 distinct CDR3 sequences, approximately 81% of them seen only once. The sample was CD8+ T cells from PBMCs. The receptor source for this set is a human donor with multiple sclerosis.

This clonotype has a single count. The chain combines TRBV27 with TRBJ2-1; weak D call: TRBD2 (6 bases). V lost 7 bases, J lost 0 bases, and 19 bases lay in between. The CDR3 runs to 17 residues. Germline assignment: CDR1 MNHEY and CDR2 SMNVEV (reference sequence). Written as DNA, the CDR3 is TGTGCCAGCAACGAAGAGTGGGACGGGAGCTCCTACAATGAGCAGTTCTTC. As protein: CASNEEWDGSSYNEQFF.

The genes are TRBV2 and TRBJ2-5; D unclear. Trimming left V 3 bases short and J 3 bases short, with 17 bases between. This CDR3 is built from 16 residues. Germline-derived CDR1 and CDR2 are SNHLY and FYNNEI. CDR3 DNA: TGTGCCAGCAGTGACCGGGCCCTTGAAATCGAAGAGACCCAGTACTTC. It codes for CASSDRALEIEETQYF.

This clonotype has only a few counts. The V call is TRBV4-2, the J call TRBJ2-7; 10 nucleotides line up with TRBD2. V shed 1 base, J shed 5 bases, and the junction held 5 bases outside the gene matches. The CDR3 is 15 amino acids. Germline assignment: CDR1 LGHNA and CDR2 YNFKEQ. CDR3 DNA sequence: TGTGCCAGCAGCCAAGCGGCTAGCGGGAGTGACGAGCAGTACTTC. It translates to CASSQAASGSDEQYF.

This clonotype was seen just once. The J gene is TRBJ1-5, the V gene TRBV19; no firm D call. From germline, CDR1 is LNHDA and CDR2 SQIVND (reference sequence). Trimming removed 8 bases at V and 0 bases at J, with 11 bases between. The CDR3 contains 14 residues. The CDR3 loop is CASGLGYSNQPQHF. The CDR3 DNA sequence: TGTGCCAGTGGGCTCGGTTATAGCAATCAGCCCCAGCATTTT.

This chain links TRBV19 with TRBJ1-4, with D unclear. Deletions cut 5 bases from V and 0 bases from J, with 10 bases between. The germline V gene encodes CDR1 LNHDA and CDR2 SQIVND (reference sequence). The length of the CDR3 is 15 residues. CDR3 protein: CASSVQDTTNEKLFF. CDR3 DNA: TGTGCCAGTAGTGTGCAGGATACAACTAATGAAAAACTGTTTTTT.

Only a few counts were recorded for this clonotype. This chain uses TRBV2 with TRBJ2-7, with 11 bases matching TRBD1. Trimming removed 11 bases from V and 3 bases from J; junction bases left unmatched: 9. Germline CDR1 reads SNHLY; CDR2 reads FYNNEI. The length of the CDR3 is 14 residues. CDR3: CAFTSGTGGYEQYF. CDR3 DNA sequence: TGTGCCTTTACCTCCGGGACAGGGGGCTACGAGCAGTACTTC.

J is TRBJ2-2 and V is TRBV6-5, with D perhaps given as TRBD1 or TRBD2 (5 bases each). Germline lookup yields CDR1 MNHEY and CDR2 SVGAGI. CDR3 length equals 12 residues. The V end lost 8 bases, the J end lost 11 bases, and 15 bases lay between the germline ends. CDR3 DNA: TGTGCCAGCGTTGTCCGGGACCACGAGCTGTTTTTT. This codes for CASVVRDHELFF.

The V call is TRBV6-1, the J call TRBJ1-2, with 10 bases identical to TRBD1. The CDR3 contains 17 residues. V shed 6 bases, J shed 2 bases, and the junction held 12 bases outside the gene matches. Germline V lookup: CDR1 MNHNS, CDR2 SASEGT. This CDR3 reads CASSPRQGAWRNYGYTF. CDR3 nucleotides: TGTGCCAGCAGCCCTAGACAGGGGGCCTGGAGGAACTATGGCTACACCTTC.

The genes are TRBV12-5 and TRBJ1-3, with D possibly matching TRBD1 (6 bases). CDR3 size: 18 residues. Trimming left V 5 bases short and J 4 bases short, with 24 bases between. CDR1 and CDR2 from the germline V gene are LGHNT and FRNRAP. In DNA form, the CDR3 reads TGTGCTAGTGGTCCGGGCGGTATGCGGGGGCTTGCAGGAAACACCATATATTTT. Protein product: CASGPGGMRGLAGNTIYF.

The chain links TRBV14 to TRBJ2-7, with D maybe TRBD1 (5 bases). The CDR3 extends over 15 amino acids. From germline, CDR1 is SGHDN and CDR2 FVKESK. The V end was cut by 3 bases, the J end by 2 bases, with 14 bases between. This chain's CDR3 is CASSHRPTDPYEQYF. The DNA for the CDR3 is TGTGCCAGCAGCCACAGACCGACAGACCCCTACGAGCAGTACTTC.

The chain carries TRBV27 and TRBJ2-7, with TRBD1 matching over 9 bases. The V segment lost 5 bases and the J segment 13 bases; nucleotides outside the gene matches: 12. The CDR3 is made up of 13 amino acids. Germline CDR1 is MNHEY and CDR2 is SMNVEV (reference sequence). The CDR3 reads CASSLSRTGAYYF. The CDR3 bases are TGTGCCAGCAGTCTTAGTAGGACAGGGGCATACTACTTC.

This clonotype was detected only once. This CDR3 is CASSLQGTNYGYTF. DNA of the CDR3: TGTGCCAGCAGTTTACAGGGGACCAACTATGGCTACACCTTC. The rearrangement links TRBV27 to TRBJ1-2, with D tentatively TRBD1 (6 bases). Trimming removed 2 bases from V and 2 bases from J, with 9 bases in between. The CDR3 runs 14 residues. CDR1 and CDR2 (germline): MNHEY, SMNVEV (reference sequence).

This clonotype was observed once. This chain links TRBV27 with TRBJ2-2; D unresolved. The germline CDR1 and CDR2 sequences are MNHEY and SMNVEV (reference sequence). V lost 3 bases, J lost 2 bases, and 13 bases lay in between. The CDR3 runs 16 residues. CDR3 residues: CASSFYFRTNTGELFF. DNA of the CDR3: TGTGCCAGCAGTTTTTATTTCAGGACCAACACCGGGGAGCTGTTTTTT.

The rearrangement joins TRBV4-1 to TRBJ1-5, with D unclear. Deletions cut 0 bases from V and 2 bases from J, with 11 bases between. The CDR3 contains 16 residues. Looked up from germline, CDR1 is MGHRA and CDR2 is YSYEKL. CDR3 region: CASSQDFGYGNQPQHF. The CDR3 nucleotides read TGCGCCAGCAGCCAAGATTTCGGGTACGGCAATCAGCCCCAGCATTTT.

The chain couples TRBV19 to TRBJ2-3; 9 bases match TRBD2. The CDR3 is 16 residues long. Germline V gene sequence: CDR1 LNHDA, CDR2 SQIVND (reference sequence). V gave up 7 bases and J gave up 6 bases; unmatched junction bases: 14. CDR3 in amino acids: CASTNWREGPLDTQYF. CDR3 DNA sequence: TGTGCCAGTACAAATTGGCGGGAGGGCCCTCTTGATACGCAGTATTTT.

This CDR3 is CASSLEGERVEQFF. The CDR3 nucleotides read TGTGCCAGCAGCTTAGAGGGGGAGCGGGTTGAGCAGTTCTTC. The chain carries TRBV11-2 and TRBJ2-1, with D tentatively TRBD2 (6 bases). V lost 0 bases and J lost 9, with 12 bases in between. Germline loops: CDR1 SGHAT, CDR2 FQNNGV. The CDR3 spans 14 residues.

The genes are TRBV5-1 and TRBJ2-2; 11 bases are a match to TRBD1. Trimming took 3 bases from V and 4 from J; bases not matched to a gene: 8. This CDR3 is 17 amino acids long. The germline gives CDR1 SGHRS, CDR2 YFSETQ. The CDR3 region is CASSSQRTGGRTGELFF. The CDR3 bases are TGCGCCAGCAGCTCCCAAAGGACAGGGGGCCGCACCGGGGAGCTGTTTTTT. Complete variable domain (other parts from reference TRBV5-1 and TRBJ2-2): KAGVTQTPRYLIKTRGQQVTLSCSPISGHRSVSWYQQTPGQGLQFLFEYFSETQRNKGNFPGRFSGRQFSNSRSEMNVSTLELGDSALYLCASSSQRTGGRTGELFFGEGSRLTVL.

The chain uses TRBV20-1 and TRBJ2-2, with 11 nucleotides matching TRBD2. Germline lookup yields CDR1 DFQATT and CDR2 SNEGSKA (reference sequence). After removal of 6 bases from V and 8 bases from J, the junction contained 11 bases not matched to a gene. CDR3 length: 15 amino acids. CDR3 in amino acids: CSAISGRAAKGELFF. CDR3 nucleotide sequence: TGCAGTGCCATTAGCGGGAGGGCCGCTAAGGGGGAGCTGTTTTTT.

This clonotype was seen a few times. V usage is TRBV20-1 and J usage is TRBJ2-7, with 9 positions matching TRBD2. CDR3 length equals 17 residues. The V and J ends lost 3 bases and 7 bases, in that order; junction bases with no gene match: 19. Germline V gives CDR1 DFQATT, CDR2 SNEGSKA (reference sequence). In DNA, the CDR3 is TGCAGTGCTAGCTTGCGTAGCGGGAGTAAATTGATCGGGGAGCAGTACTTC. It codes for CSASLRSGSKLIGEQYF.

The chain couples TRBV15 to TRBJ1-6; TRBD1 matches 9 bases. V was pared by 3 bases and J by 10 bases, with 7 bases of the junction left unmatched. The CDR3 contains 15 residues. Germline V gene data show CDR1 as LNHNV and CDR2 as YYDKDF (reference sequence). CDR3 amino acids: CATSSDTGGGSPLHF. As DNA, the CDR3 is TGTGCCACCAGCAGCGACACAGGGGGCGGATCACCCCTCCACTTT.

J is TRBJ2-2 and V is TRBV3-1, with 9 bases matching TRBD2. The germline V gene encodes CDR1 LGHDT and CDR2 YNNKEL (reference sequence). The CDR3 is 15 amino acids. Trimming cost V 11 bases and J 7 bases; bases outside gene matches: 14. The CDR3 reads CASREGREPIGELFF. In nucleotides, the CDR3 is TGTGCCTCGCGGGAGGGGCGGGAGCCCATCGGGGAGCTGTTTTTT.

V is TRBV12-3 or TRBV12-4 and J is TRBJ2-1, with D perhaps matching TRBD1 or TRBD2 (5 bases each). V was cut by 6 bases and J by 5 bases, with 14 bases left in between. The length of the CDR3 is 14 residues. For the CDR3, the DNA is TGTGCCAGCAGATTGGGGGACGGGCACAATGAGCAGTTCTTC. This translates into CASRLGDGHNEQFF.

The gene calls are TRBV6-1 and TRBJ2-7; a possible D gene is TRBD2 (6 bases). CDR3 length equals 15 residues. Trimming stripped 0 bases from V and 6 bases from J, with 15 bases between. The germline gives CDR1 MNHNS, CDR2 SASEGT. The CDR3 region is CASSEAGWRDLEQYF. The DNA for the CDR3 is TGTGCCAGCAGTGAAGCTGGCTGGAGGGATCTCGAGCAGTACTTC.

The chain has TRBV5-1 and TRBJ2-2, with TRBD1 as a possible D gene (6 bases). There are 15 residues in the CDR3. From germline, CDR1 is SGHRS and CDR2 YFSETQ. With 0 bases removed from V and 4 bases from J, the gap between germline ends came to 10 bases. As DNA, the CDR3 is TGCGCCAGCAGCTTGGTACAGGGACCCACCGGGGAGCTGTTTTTT. The encoded protein is CASSLVQGPTGELFF. The full variable domain, rest sourced from reference TRBV5-1 and TRBJ2-2, is KAGVTQTPRYLIKTRGQQVTLSCSPISGHRSVSWYQQTPGQGLQFLFEYFSETQRNKGNFPGRFSGRQFSNSRSEMNVSTLELGDSALYLCASSLVQGPTGELFFGEGSRLTVL.

The gene calls are TRBV27 and TRBJ1-2; D unclear. From germline, CDR1 is MNHEY and CDR2 SMNVEV (reference sequence). The length of the CDR3 is 16 residues. Trimming shortened V by 1 base and J by 8 bases, and 20 bases separated the two germline ends. The CDR3 spells CASSLFSPPREEGYTF. CDR3 coding DNA: TGTGCCAGCAGTTTATTCTCCCCCCCTAGAGAGGAAGGCTACACCTTC.

V and J are TRBV4-1 and TRBJ2-1, with D perhaps assigned TRBD1 or TRBD2 (5 bases each). The ends were cut back, 0 bases at V and 7 bases at J, with 34 bases in the middle. Germline CDR1 MGHRA, CDR2 YSYEKL. This CDR3 contains 22 residues. DNA of the CDR3: TGCGCCAGCAGCCAAGATTTTTTTCTCTTCCCCTTATGGGGACCTCATAGGAATGAGCAGTTCTTC. Its protein is CASSQDFFLFPLWGPHRNEQFF.